Below are 30 T cell receptor beta chains sequenced from a single sample in a study of control samples from healthy donors and cancer patients. Here immunoSEQ multiplex PCR was the method, and the copy in TCRdb shows in-frame clones only, minus some. The sample records roughly 130,000 clones, more than 85% being singletons. The sequenced material came from blood. Receptor source: a woman in her thirties in good health.

The rearrangement joins TRBV18 to TRBJ2-7; perhaps TRBD2 as D (5 bases). Germline CDR1 KGHSH, CDR2 LQKENI. This CDR3 contains 11 residues. The V and J ends lost 3 bases and 6 bases respectively, with 6 bases between them. The CDR3 here is CASSPAGEQYF. For the CDR3, the DNA is TGTGCCAGCTCACCGGCGGGCGAGCAGTACTTC.

The rearrangement links TRBV6-5 to TRBJ2-7; D unclear. Germline V gives CDR1 MNHEY, CDR2 SVGAGI. The CDR3 runs 14 residues. Trimming removed 6 bases at V and 3 bases at J, with 15 bases between. This CDR3 is CASSPGETNYEQYF. CDR3 nucleotides: TGTGCCAGCAGCCCCGGAGAGACGAACTACGAGCAGTACTTC.

This chain joins TRBV5-4 and TRBJ2-3; D unclear. Trimming took off 3 bases at V and 4 bases at J, with 15 bases between the two ends. Germline V gene sequence: CDR1 SGHNT, CDR2 YYREEE (reference sequence). The CDR3 loop spans 15 amino acids. The CDR3 is CASSSPTVGADTQYF. In DNA form, the CDR3 reads TGTGCCAGCAGCTCACCCACGGTCGGTGCAGATACGCAGTATTTT.

V and J are TRBV28 and TRBJ2-1; maybe TRBD2 (6 bases). The V gene lost 3 bases and the J gene lost 7 bases, with 16 bases spanning the gap. CDR1 MDHEN and CDR2 SYDVKM come from the germline V gene. The CDR3 covers 15 residues. This CDR3 is CASSFFRELDNEQFF. The DNA for the CDR3 is TGTGCCAGCAGTTTTTTCCGGGAGCTTGATAATGAGCAGTTCTTC.

In this sample, this clone turned up once. The rearrangement links TRBV29-1 to TRBJ1-3; tentative D call: TRBD1 (6 bases). Germline V gene lookup returns CDR1 SQVTM and CDR2 ANQGSEA. CDR3 length equals 17 residues. The V end was cut by 2 bases, the J end by 1 base, with 18 bases between. CDR3: CSVEITRGLGSGNTIYF. CDR3 nucleotide sequence: TGCAGCGTTGAAATCACCAGGGGACTGGGATCTGGAAACACCATATATTTT.

The chain carries TRBV29-1 and TRBJ2-7, with D possibly TRBD2 on 5 matching bases. The CDR3 is made up of 12 amino acids. With 6 bases removed from V and 7 bases from J, the gap between germline ends came to 16 bases. Germline assignment: CDR1 SQVTM and CDR2 ANQGSEA. Here the CDR3 reads CSVQYAGVEQYF. In DNA form, the CDR3 reads TGCAGCGTCCAATACGCCGGGGTGGAGCAGTACTTC.

V is TRBV3-1 (or the pseudogene TRBV3-2) and J is TRBJ2-6; unclear D gene. Trimming took off 0 bases at V and 0 bases at J, with 9 bases between the two ends. The CDR3 is 17 amino acids. Germline assignment: CDR1 LGHDT and CDR2 YNNKEL (reference sequence). This CDR3 is CASSQDYGPSGANVLTF. The CDR3 coding sequence is TGTGCCAGCAGCCAAGATTACGGTCCCTCTGGGGCCAACGTCCTGACTTTC.

The rearrangement joins TRBV5-4 to TRBJ1-5; 8 bases align to TRBD1. CDR3 length: 15 residues. CDR1 SGHNT and CDR2 YYREEE come from the germline V gene (reference sequence). J was trimmed by 2 bases and V by 2 bases; bases with no gene match: 3. CDR3 amino acids: CASSFDRGRNQPQHF. The CDR3 DNA follows: TGTGCCAGCAGCTTCGACAGGGGTCGCAATCAGCCCCAGCATTTT. The complete variable domain, with remaining parts taken from reference TRBV5-4 and TRBJ1-5, reads ETGVTQSPTHLIKTRGQQVTLRCSSQSGHNTVSWYQQALGQGPQFIFQYYREEENGRGNFPPRFSGLQFPNYSSELNVNALELDDSALYLCASSFDRGRNQPQHFGDGTRLSIL.

The rearrangement links TRBV4-2 to TRBJ1-2; D not certain. Trimming removed 3 bases at V and 2 bases at J, with 4 bases between. The germline CDR1 and CDR2 sequences are LGHNA and YNFKEQ. This CDR3 spans 12 amino acids. CDR3 nucleotide sequence: TGTGCCAGCAGCCAGGACAACTATGGCTACACCTTC. Translation: CASSQDNYGYTF.

V and J are TRBV13 and TRBJ2-5, with a tentative D call TRBD2 (5 bases). Germline V lookup: CDR1 PRHDT, CDR2 FYEKMQ (reference sequence). The CDR3 loop spans 13 amino acids. V was cut by 4 bases and J by 6 bases, with 12 bases left in between. The chain's CDR3 is CASSSLVAKTQYF. The CDR3 bases are TGTGCCAGCAGCTCACTAGTTGCGAAGACCCAGTACTTC. Based on the CDR3 plus reference TRBV13 and TRBJ2-5, the full variable domain is AAGVIQSPRHLIKEKRETATLKCYPIPRHDTVYWYQQGPGQDPQFLISFYEKMQSDKGSIPDRFSAQQFSDYHSELNMSSLELGDSALYFCASSSLVAKTQYFGPGTRLLVL.

V usage is TRBV5-6 and J usage is TRBJ1-5; a possible D gene is TRBD1 (5 bases). Germline loops: CDR1 SGHDT, CDR2 YYEEEE. Trimming took 4 bases from V and 5 from J, leaving 19 bases between them. The CDR3 is 16 amino acids. DNA for the CDR3: TGTGCCAGCAGCCACCTGGGGGGAAGAGGGGATCAGCCCCAGCATTTT. Translating gives CASSHLGGRGDQPQHF.

The chain is built from TRBV24-1 and TRBJ2-5; D may be TRBD2 (5 bases). The V gene lost 4 bases and the J gene lost 2 bases, with 7 bases spanning the gap. The CDR3 consists of 13 residues. CDR1 KGHDR and CDR2 SFDVKD come from the germline V gene. The CDR3 spells CATSERVQETQYF. The CDR3 region has the DNA TGTGCCACCAGTGAGAGGGTTCAAGAGACCCAGTACTTC.

The chain combines TRBV7-2 with TRBJ2-7; TRBD2 is a possible D gene (5 bases). The CDR3 is made up of 14 amino acids. Between the trimmed V and J ends, which lost 3 bases and 7 bases, there was a span of 16 bases. Germline-derived CDR1 and CDR2 are SGHTA and FQGNSA. CDR3 sequence (DNA): TGTGCCAGCAGCTTGTCCCCGTCCCGGAGGGAGCAGTACTTC. Its protein is CASSLSPSRREQYF.

The chain uses TRBV5-4 and TRBJ1-1; TRBD1 aligns across 8 bases. V dropped 0 bases and J dropped 4; count of bases not matched to a gene: 8. Germline assignment: CDR1 SGHNT and CDR2 YYREEE (reference sequence). The CDR3 is 16 residues long. As DNA, the CDR3 is TGTGCCAGCAGCTTGGGCAGGGGGCGAGTGGGCACTGAAGCTTTCTTT. This translates into CASSLGRGRVGTEAFF. Looking up the rest from reference TRBV5-4 and TRBJ1-1 gives the full variable domain: ETGVTQSPTHLIKTRGQQVTLRCSSQSGHNTVSWYQQALGQGPQFIFQYYREEENGRGNFPPRFSGLQFPNYSSELNVNALELDDSALYLCASSLGRGRVGTEAFFGQGTRLTVV.

The chain joins TRBV30 to TRBJ1-2; unclear D gene. Germline V gene data show CDR1 as GTSNPN and CDR2 as SVGIG (reference sequence). The V end was cut by 0 bases, the J end by 6 bases, with 8 bases between. This CDR3 is 12 amino acids long. CDR3 protein: CAWSVFDNGYTF. DNA of the CDR3: TGTGCCTGGAGTGTCTTTGATAATGGCTACACCTTC.

The chain is built from TRBV23-1 and TRBJ2-3; D is possibly TRBD1 or TRBD2 (5 bases each). TRBV23-1 is flagged as an ORF with uncertain function. The CDR3 extends over 17 amino acids. Trimming cost V 3 bases and J 2 bases, with 18 bases left between them. In nucleotides, the CDR3 is TGCGCCAGCAGTCACCCCCCCTCCGGGGCCAACACAGATACGCAGTATTTT. Protein product: CASSHPPSGANTDTQYF.

The chain couples TRBV29-1 to TRBJ1-1, with D tentatively TRBD1 (5 bases). V was shortened by 4 bases and J by 7 bases, with 22 bases between the two germline ends. Germline assignment: CDR1 SQVTM and CDR2 ANQGSEA. There are 15 residues in the CDR3. The CDR3 sequence: CSVGYGLGGVSEAFF. The CDR3 bases are TGCAGCGTTGGATATGGGTTGGGGGGGGTAAGTGAAGCTTTCTTT.

The chain employs TRBV9 and TRBJ2-1; 9 positions match TRBD2. There are 16 residues in the CDR3. Trimming removed 4 bases from V and 4 bases from J; junction bases left unmatched: 9. Germline V gene lookup returns CDR1 SGDLS and CDR2 YYNGEE. The CDR3 DNA reads TGTGCCAGCAGCCCTGTTAGCGGGAGAAGGTACAATGAGCAGTTCTTC. Translating it yields CASSPVSGRRYNEQFF.

V and J are TRBV12-5 and TRBJ2-1, with TRBD1 as a possible D gene (7 bases). CDR3 length: 14 amino acids. Germline V CDR1 and CDR2: LGHNT, FRNRAP. V was shortened by 5 bases and J by 4 bases, with 12 bases between the two germline ends. The CDR3 loop is CASGPPGGYNEQFF. The CDR3 region has the DNA TGTGCTAGTGGTCCCCCAGGGGGGTACAATGAGCAGTTCTTC.

Here the CDR3 DNA reads TGCGCCAGCAGCTTGGGCGGGAGGGCCACAGATACGCAGTATTTT. Its protein is CASSLGGRATDTQYF. The V call is TRBV5-1, the J call TRBJ2-3, with 9 bases identical to TRBD2. CDR1 and CDR2 (germline): SGHRS, YFSETQ. The CDR3 length is 15 residues. V lost 0 bases to trimming and J lost 2 bases; unmatched junction nucleotides: 1.

CDR3 nucleotide sequence: TGTGCCAGCAATATCGATCCCACTGAAGCTTTCTTT. This codes for CASNIDPTEAFF. The chain links TRBV12-3 or TRBV12-4 to TRBJ1-1, with D hard to call. This CDR3 is built from 12 residues. Trimming cost V 7 bases and J 4 bases, with 10 bases left between them.

This clone was found once. The V call is TRBV7-9, the J call TRBJ1-3; unclear D gene. CDR1 is SEHNR and CDR2 is FQNEAQ in the germline V gene (reference sequence). V was pared by 5 bases and J by 0 bases, with 8 bases between. This CDR3 contains 14 residues. The DNA of the CDR3 is TGTGCCAGCAGCCAAGTTAGCTCTGGAAACACCATATATTTT. Protein sequence: CASSQVSSGNTIYF.

The chain joins TRBV5-6 to TRBJ1-6, with unresolved D. The V gene's germline CDR1 is SGHDT and CDR2 YYEEEE. Trimming left V 1 base short and J 13 bases short, with 12 bases between. CDR3 length: 13 amino acids. CDR3 nucleotides: TGTGCCAGCAGCTTGTGGTCCCGAGCTCCCCTCCACTTT. Translation gives CASSLWSRAPLHF.

For this clone: The identical CDR3 is also encoded by other nucleotide sequences in the sample. The rearrangement links TRBV3-1 (or the pseudogene TRBV3-2) to TRBJ2-7; TRBD2 agrees at 8 bases. V trimming: 1 base; J trimming: 2 bases; junction bases outside the gene matches: 1. Per the germline V gene, CDR1 is LGHDT and CDR2 is YNNKEL (reference sequence). The CDR3 sequence is 14 residues long. The CDR3 loop is CASSQAGGTYEQYF. In DNA form, the CDR3 reads TGTGCCAGCAGCCAAGCGGGGGGGACCTACGAGCAGTACTTC.

The chain links TRBV2 to TRBJ2-5; D ambiguous. The germline V and J ends were trimmed by 8 bases and 4 bases, with 11 bases remaining between them. Germline V CDR1 and CDR2: SNHLY, FYNNEI. This CDR3 comprises 12 residues. In nucleotides, the CDR3 is TGTGCCAGCGGTTACAAGGGAGAGACCCAGTACTTC. As protein: CASGYKGETQYF.

The rearrangement uses TRBV3-1 (or the pseudogene TRBV3-2) and TRBJ1-2, with D tentatively TRBD1 (5 bases). Trimming shortened V by 4 bases and J by 3 bases, and 24 bases separated the two germline ends. The CDR3 spans 18 residues. Germline V CDR1 and CDR2: LGHDT, YNNKEL (reference sequence). In DNA, the CDR3 is TGTGCCAGCAGCCCCCTCGGCAGGGATGGCATGTGGGACTATGGCTACACCTTC. It yields the protein CASSPLGRDGMWDYGYTF.

The V and J genes are TRBV9 and TRBJ1-4, with no clear D. The germline V gene has CDR1 SGDLS and CDR2 YYNGEE. Trimming pared 4 bases from V and 1 base from J, leaving 20 bases between. CDR3 length: 18 residues. The CDR3 loop reads CASSPSLGSFGTNEKLFF. The CDR3 nucleotides are TGTGCCAGCAGCCCAAGCCTGGGAAGCTTTGGAACTAATGAAAAACTGTTTTTT.

The chain carries TRBV14 and TRBJ2-1, with TRBD2 identical over 9 bases. Germline-derived CDR1 and CDR2 are SGHDN and FVKESK. Trimming at V came to 7 bases and at J to 6 bases, leaving 10 bases not matched to a gene. CDR3 length: 15 amino acids. The DNA for the CDR3 is TGTGCCAGCACCGTAACTAGCGGGCAAATCAATGAGCAGTTCTTC. Protein: CASTVTSGQINEQFF.

The CDR3 sequence: CASSLSGNTEAFF. Here the CDR3 DNA reads TGTGCCAGCAGTTTATCCGGGAACACTGAAGCTTTCTTT. The genes are TRBV12-3 or TRBV12-4 and TRBJ1-1, with no clear D. The CDR3 covers 13 residues. Trimming took off 2 bases at V and 1 base at J, with 5 bases between the two ends.

The chain employs TRBV28 and TRBJ2-2, with TRBD2 identical over 14 bases. CDR3 size: 16 residues. The germline V gene has CDR1 MDHEN and CDR2 SYDVKM. V shed 2 bases, J shed 7 bases, and the junction held 3 bases outside the gene matches. The CDR3 DNA sequence: TGTGCCAGCAGTTTAGGACTAGCGGGAGGTCACGGGGAGCTGTTTTTT. Encoded protein: CASSLGLAGGHGELFF.